This T cell receptor (beta chain) was recovered during a study of breast tumors, draining lymph nodes, adjacent tissues. Regarding the study as a whole: Luminal-like breast cancer showed significantly higher tumor–nontumor repertoire similarity than basal-like.

Axillary draining lymph nodes of breast cancer patients supplied the node samples. Germline CDR1 is MNHNS and CDR2 is SASEGT. The CDR3 covers 18 residues. MiXCR was run by TCRdb on the multiplex PCR reads, yielding one entry per CDR3 protein. This sample has 190,000 or so distinct CDR3 sequences, with 31% found just once. A note on this clonotype: The target antigen is unknown. A much larger clone lies one base from this, so it may be a read error.

This TCR was recovered from a female donor with breast cancer. Some clones in this sample may be carry-over from other donors' samples. The gene calls are TRBV6-1 and TRBJ2-5; tentatively, D is TRBD1 (6 bases). The material sequenced was axillary lymph node tissue. The CDR3 sequence is CASSQAIPGQRLQETQYF. CDR3 bases: TGTGCCAGCAGTCAAGCGATACCCGGACAGCGACTCCAAGAGACCCAGTACTTC.